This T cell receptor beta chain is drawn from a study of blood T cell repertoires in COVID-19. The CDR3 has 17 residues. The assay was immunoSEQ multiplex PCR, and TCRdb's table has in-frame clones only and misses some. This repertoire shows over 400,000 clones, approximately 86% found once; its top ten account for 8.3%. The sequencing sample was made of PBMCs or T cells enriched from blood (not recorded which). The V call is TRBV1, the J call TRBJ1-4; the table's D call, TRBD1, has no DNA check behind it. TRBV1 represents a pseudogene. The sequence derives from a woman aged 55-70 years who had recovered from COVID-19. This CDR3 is CTSIQRTGRETNEKLFF. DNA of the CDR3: TGCACCAGCATCCAAAGGACAGGGCGGGAAACTAATGAAAAACTGTTTTTT.